This T cell receptor (beta chain) comes out of a study of cytomegalovirus exposure and HLA in healthy donors. With 60 Vbeta and 13 Jbeta primers, the PCR was carried out. Produced via immunoSEQ multiplex PCR; TCRdb's table is partial and in-frame only. This sample yields about 120,000 clones, of which roughly 80% are seen a single time; roughly 3.1% belongs to the top ten. Whole-study results and caveats: Presence/absence analyses treated sequencing depth as roughly uniform across donors.

V lost 2 bases and J lost 2, with 10 bases in between. Per the germline V gene, CDR1 is SGHRS and CDR2 is YFSETQ. CDR3 length: 14 amino acids. In regard to this clone: Its antigen is unidentified.

The genes are TRBV5-1 and TRBJ2-5; D unclear. This receptor was identified in a woman in her 30s in good health and CMV-seropositive. Source material: PBMCs. CDR3 DNA: TGCGCCAGCAGCTTAGGTTCAGGTCAAGAGACCCAGTACTTC. It codes for CASSLGSGQETQYF.